The following is a TCR beta chain sequence with its context. The data originate from a study of blood T cell repertoires in COVID-19. On the study more broadly: The United States, Italy and Spain supplied acute and convalescent COVID-19 samples.

CDR3 length equals 14 residues. Trimming left V 3 bases short and J 0 bases short, with 9 bases between. CDR1 is SGHRS and CDR2 is YFSETQ in the germline V gene. The protocol was immunoSEQ multiplex PCR, while the TCRdb copy is restricted to in-frame clones and leaves out a portion. The sample records 100,000 to 120,000 clones, about nine tenths being singletons. The receptor was derived from a woman aged 50 to 60 with acute or convalescent COVID-19. The chain joins TRBV5-1 to TRBJ1-1; no clear D. Sequencing was carried out using peripheral blood. In DNA, the CDR3 is TGCGCCAGCAGCTCCATTAGATTGAACACTGAAGCTTTCTTT. It translates to CASSSIRLNTEAFF.